This TCR beta chain was obtained from a study of response to subunit inactivated influenza vaccine. Study-level points and caveats: Authors suggested each seasonal flu vaccination may recruit only limited numbers of new T cells.

CDR1 and CDR2 (germline): LNHNV, YYDKDF (reference sequence). The CDR3 is 17 amino acids. Losses at the gene ends were 5 bases for V and 5 bases for J; bases not matched to a gene: 9. TCRdb ran MiXCR on the RT-PCR reads and lists one entry per CDR3 protein. The sample holds roughly 570,000 distinct CDR3 sequences, roughly 15% seen once. A note on this clonotype: Its specificity is not known.

The clonotype comes from a man aged 45-65 years who received an inactivated influenza vaccine. The chain combines TRBV15 with TRBJ2-3; TRBD2 matches at 14 bases. The material was PBMCs from blood, obtained approximately 13 days after vaccination. Written as DNA, the CDR3 is TGTGCCACCAGCGGGGGACTAGCGGGAGCAAGGAGAGATACGCAGTATTTT. Translation: CATSGGLAGARRDTQYF.